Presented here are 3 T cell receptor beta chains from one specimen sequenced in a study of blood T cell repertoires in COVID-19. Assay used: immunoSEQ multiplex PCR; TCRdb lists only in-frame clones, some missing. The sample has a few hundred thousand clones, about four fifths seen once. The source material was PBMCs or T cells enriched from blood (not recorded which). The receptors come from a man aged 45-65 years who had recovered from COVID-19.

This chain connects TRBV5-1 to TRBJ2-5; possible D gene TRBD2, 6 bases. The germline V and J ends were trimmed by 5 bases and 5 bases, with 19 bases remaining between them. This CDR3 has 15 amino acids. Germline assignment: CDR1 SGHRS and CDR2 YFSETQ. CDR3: CASRGGGNPSETQYF. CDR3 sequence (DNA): TGCGCCAGCAGGGGAGGAGGCAACCCTTCGGAGACCCAGTACTTC.

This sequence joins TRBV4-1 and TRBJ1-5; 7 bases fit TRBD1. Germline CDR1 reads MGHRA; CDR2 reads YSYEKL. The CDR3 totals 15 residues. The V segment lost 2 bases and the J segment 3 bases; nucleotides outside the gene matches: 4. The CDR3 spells CASSQSTGVNQPQHF. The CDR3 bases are TGCGCCAGCAGCCAATCCACAGGGGTCAATCAGCCCCAGCATTTT.

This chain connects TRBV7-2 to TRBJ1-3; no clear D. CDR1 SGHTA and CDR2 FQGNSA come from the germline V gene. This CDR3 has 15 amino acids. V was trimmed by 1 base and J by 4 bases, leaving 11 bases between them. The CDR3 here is CASSLGGLGGNTIYF. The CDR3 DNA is TGTGCCAGCAGCTTAGGAGGGCTGGGGGGAAACACCATATATTTT. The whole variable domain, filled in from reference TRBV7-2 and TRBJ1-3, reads GAGVSQSPSNKVTEKGKDVELRCDPISGHTALYWYRQSLGQGLEFLIYFQGNSAPDKSGLPSDRFSAERTGGSVSTLTIQRTQQEDSAVYLCASSLGGLGGNTIYFGEGSWLTVV.